The sequence of this T cell receptor (beta chain) was determined in a study of shared clonotypes between healthy human individuals. General observations from the study: Clonotype sharing across donors was expected to vary with sequencing depth.

As concerns this clone: Its specificity is unknown.

On sorted subsets, replicate PCRs used 200 to 250 ng DNA, or about 30,000 T cell genomes. Sequenced by immunoSEQ multiplex PCR; TCRdb stores in-frame clones only, minus some. The sample has around 2.3 million clones; nearly 97% are singletons. CD4+ cells were split into CD45RA+ naive and CD45RA-negative memory subsets. CDR3 length: 14 amino acids. CDR1 and CDR2 (germline): PRHDT, FYEKMQ (reference sequence). Between the trimmed V and J ends, which lost 7 bases and 7 bases, there was a span of 14 bases. The TCR was taken from a man aged 18 to 30 in good health. Sequenced sample: naive CD4+ T cells sorted from blood. Subset specified: CD45RA+ positively selected. The chain couples TRBV13 to TRBJ1-6, with D possibly TRBD1 on 5 matching bases. Written as DNA, the CDR3 is TGTGCCAGCAAGAAGGACGAGGGGAATTCACCCCTCCACTTT. It translates to CASKKDEGNSPLHF. Full variable domain (rest looked up from reference TRBV13 and TRBJ1-6): AAGVIQSPRHLIKEKRETATLKCYPIPRHDTVYWYQQGPGQDPQFLISFYEKMQSDKGSIPDRFSAQQFSDYHSELNMSSLELGDSALYFCASKKDEGNSPLHFGNGTRLTVT.